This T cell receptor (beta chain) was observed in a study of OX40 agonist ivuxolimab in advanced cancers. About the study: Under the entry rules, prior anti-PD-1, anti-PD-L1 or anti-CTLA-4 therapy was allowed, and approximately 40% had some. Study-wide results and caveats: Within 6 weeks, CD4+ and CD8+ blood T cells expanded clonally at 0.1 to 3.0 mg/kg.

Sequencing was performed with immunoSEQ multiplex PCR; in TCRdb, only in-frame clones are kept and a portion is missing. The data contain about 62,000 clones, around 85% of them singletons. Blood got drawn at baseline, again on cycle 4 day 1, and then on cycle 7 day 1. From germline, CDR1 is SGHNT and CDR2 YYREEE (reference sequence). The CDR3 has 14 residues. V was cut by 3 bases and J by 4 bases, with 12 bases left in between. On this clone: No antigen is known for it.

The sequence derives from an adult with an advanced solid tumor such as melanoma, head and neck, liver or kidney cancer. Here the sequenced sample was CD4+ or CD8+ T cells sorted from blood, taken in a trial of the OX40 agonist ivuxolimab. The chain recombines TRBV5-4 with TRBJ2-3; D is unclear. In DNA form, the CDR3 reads TGTGCCAGCAGCTCAGGAGATGATTCAGATACGCAGTATTTT. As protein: CASSSGDDSDTQYF.